Each of the 20 T cell receptor beta chains below was sequenced from the same sample in a study of T cells after yellow fever vaccination. In TCRdb, the 5' RACE reads were re-called with MiXCR into one record per CDR3 protein. The data show around 550,000 distinct CDR3 sequences, with about a fifth seen just once and more than 13% held by the top ten. This specimen consisted of PBMCs, obtained 15 days after the yellow fever booster vaccination. The receptors shown here come from a man between 25 and 39 years old who received the YFV17D yellow fever vaccine.

This clonotype has more than one count but fewer than ten. This rearrangement joins TRBV28 to TRBJ1-2; perhaps TRBD1 as D (6 bases). Trimming cost V 10 bases and J 8 bases, with 11 bases left between them. The CDR3 length is 10 residues. The germline V gene has CDR1 MDHEN and CDR2 SYDVKM. The CDR3 nucleotides read TGTGCCACCGTTCAGGGGGGCTACACCTTC. It translates to CATVQGGYTF.

The chain uses TRBV28 and TRBJ2-1, with 12 bases lining up with TRBD2. The J segment lost 9 bases and the V segment lost 6 bases, leaving 12 bases of the junction unmatched. There are 16 residues in the CDR3. Germline V gene lookup returns CDR1 MDHEN and CDR2 SYDVKM. The DNA for the CDR3 is TGTGCCAGCAGACCGGCTCGACTAGCGGGAGAGGCTGAGCAGTTCTTC. Residues: CASRPARLAGEAEQFF.

V gene TRBV12-3 or TRBV12-4 combines with J gene TRBJ2-3; 9 bases are a match to TRBD2. CDR3 length: 14 amino acids. V shed 6 bases and J 3 bases; nucleotides not matched to a gene: 4. The CDR3 loop reads CASRPSGKTDTQYF. The CDR3, as DNA: TGTGCCAGCAGGCCTAGCGGGAAAACAGATACGCAGTATTTT.

The rearrangement uses TRBV29-1 and TRBJ2-5; no definite D call. CDR1 is SQVTM, CDR2 ANQGSEA, per germline. Deletions cut 6 bases from V and 5 bases from J, with 13 bases between. The CDR3 contains 12 residues. CDR3 coding DNA: TGCAGCGTGGCCCAGTACCCGGAGACCCAGTACTTC. Translated, it gives CSVAQYPETQYF.

This clonotype showed up just a few times. The J gene is TRBJ2-1, the V gene TRBV7-8; D call uncertain. V was shortened by 5 bases and J by 6 bases, with 8 bases between the two germline ends. The germline V gene encodes CDR1 SGHVS and CDR2 FQNEAQ. The CDR3 is 12 amino acids. CDR3 sequence reads: CASSPAFNEQFF. CDR3 DNA sequence: TGTGCCAGCAGCCCGGCCTTCAATGAGCAGTTCTTC.

This sequence joins TRBV6-2 or TRBV6-3 and TRBJ2-7; the D is unclear. The germline V gene has CDR1 MNHEY and CDR2 SVGEGT. The CDR3 has 13 residues. V lost 4 bases and J lost 3, with 10 bases in between. In DNA, the CDR3 is TGTGCCAGCAGTTGGACGCAGAACTACGAGCAGTACTTC. This sequence encodes CASSWTQNYEQYF.

The genes are TRBV20-1 and TRBJ2-1, with D unresolved. The CDR3 sequence is 15 residues long. Germline assignment: CDR1 DFQATT and CDR2 SNEGSKA (reference sequence). The V gene lost 6 bases and the J gene lost 0 bases, with 15 bases spanning the gap. The CDR3 here is CSALEGLSSYNEQFF. The CDR3 coding sequence is TGCAGTGCCCTGGAAGGCCTAAGCTCCTACAATGAGCAGTTCTTC.

The gene calls are TRBV20-1 and TRBJ2-4, with 9 bases that match TRBD2. Germline-derived CDR1 and CDR2 are DFQATT and SNEGSKA (reference sequence). This CDR3 region has 15 residues. Losses at the gene ends were 0 bases for V and 3 bases for J; bases not matched to a gene: 3. The DNA for the CDR3 is TGCAGTGCTAGAGAAGCTAGCGGGGTCAAAAACATTCAGTACTTC. Amino acids: CSAREASGVKNIQYF.

The rearrangement joins TRBV12-3 or TRBV12-4 to TRBJ2-5; D is unclear. The CDR3 extends over 13 amino acids. V was pared by 3 bases and J by 5 bases, with 10 bases between. In nucleotides, the CDR3 is TGTGCCAGCAGTTTTCTGGGCCCCGAGACCCAGTACTTC. Encoded protein: CASSFLGPETQYF.

This clonotype has more than one count but fewer than ten. J is TRBJ2-1 and V is TRBV20-1, with D tentatively TRBD2 (6 bases). Between the trimmed V and J ends, which lost 0 bases and 0 bases, there was a span of 12 bases. CDR1 is DFQATT, CDR2 SNEGSKA, per germline (reference sequence). This CDR3 region has 16 residues. CDR3 bases: TGCAGTGCTAGAGATGGCCTAGCGTACTCCTACAATGAGCAGTTCTTC. Its protein is CSARDGLAYSYNEQFF.

This clonotype was counted between two and nine times. V and J are TRBV29-1 and TRBJ2-5; 8 bases are shared with TRBD1. The V and J ends lost 5 bases and 3 bases, in that order; junction bases with no gene match: 2. Per germline, CDR1 SQVTM and CDR2 ANQGSEA. This CDR3 comprises 12 residues. The CDR3 region is CSVSTGEETQYF. The CDR3 DNA reads as TGCAGCGTTTCGACAGGGGAAGAGACCCAGTACTTC.

The V and J genes are TRBV11-2 and TRBJ2-2; D tentatively reads TRBD1 or TRBD2 (5 bases each). Per the germline V gene, CDR1 is SGHAT and CDR2 is FQNNGV. The CDR3 has 16 residues. V was clipped by 6 bases and J by 7 bases, with 21 bases between them. CDR3 loop: CASSLTGTPWSGELFF. CDR3 DNA sequence: TGTGCCAGCAGTCTCACCGGGACGCCATGGAGCGGGGAGCTGTTTTTT. Using reference TRBV11-2 and TRBJ2-2 for the parts outside the CDR3, the full variable domain is EAGVAQSPRYKIIEKRQSVAFWCNPISGHATLYWYQQILGQGPKLLIQFQNNGVVDDSQLPKDRFSAERLKGVDSTLKIQPAKLEDSAVYLCASSLTGTPWSGELFFGEGSRLTVL.

The chain is built from TRBV5-1 and TRBJ2-3; TRBD2 agrees at 12 bases. Germline V gene lookup returns CDR1 SGHRS and CDR2 YFSETQ. The V segment lost 0 bases and the J segment 4 bases; nucleotides outside the gene matches: 0. This CDR3 has 15 residues. CDR3: CASSLGTSGADTQYF. The CDR3 DNA is TGCGCCAGCAGCTTGGGGACTAGCGGGGCAGATACGCAGTATTTT.

The V gene is TRBV11-2, the J gene TRBJ2-7, with D possibly being TRBD1 or TRBD2 (5 bases each). Per germline, CDR1 SGHAT and CDR2 FQNNGV. There are 16 residues in the CDR3. Trimming removed 2 bases at V and 0 bases at J, with 14 bases between. The CDR3: CASSLLGQGVSYEQYF. The CDR3 DNA follows: TGTGCCAGCAGCTTATTGGGGCAGGGAGTCTCCTACGAGCAGTACTTC. Full variable domain (remainder filled in from reference TRBV11-2 and TRBJ2-7): EAGVAQSPRYKIIEKRQSVAFWCNPISGHATLYWYQQILGQGPKLLIQFQNNGVVDDSQLPKDRFSAERLKGVDSTLKIQPAKLEDSAVYLCASSLLGQGVSYEQYFGPGTRLTVT.

This clonotype showed up just a few times. V gene TRBV6-2 or TRBV6-3 combines with J gene TRBJ2-1, with a possible D match to TRBD2 (5 bases). The germline V gene encodes CDR1 MNHEY and CDR2 SVGEGT. The CDR3 consists of 15 residues. V gave up 2 bases and J gave up 0 bases, with 8 bases separating them. The CDR3 is CASSYEGVSYNEQFF. CDR3 DNA: TGTGCCAGCAGTTACGAGGGAGTCTCCTACAATGAGCAGTTCTTC.

The sample holds a few counts of this clonotype. This chain joins TRBV5-6 and TRBJ2-7; D is undetermined. Germline CDR1 SGHDT, CDR2 YYEEEE. V gave up 2 bases and J gave up 0 bases, with 6 bases separating them. The CDR3 extends over 13 amino acids. The CDR3 DNA follows: TGTGCCAGCAGCTTACACAGCTCCTACGAGCAGTACTTC. Its translation is CASSLHSSYEQYF.

This clonotype turned up a few times. The chain has TRBV20-1 and TRBJ2-1, with TRBD2 matching over 7 bases. V gave up 6 bases and J gave up 6 bases; unmatched junction bases: 11. CDR1 and CDR2 from the germline V gene are DFQATT and SNEGSKA (reference sequence). This CDR3 comprises 14 residues. CDR3 amino acids: CSAAWAGVRNEQFF. The CDR3 DNA is TGCAGTGCGGCATGGGCGGGAGTACGCAATGAGCAGTTCTTC.

The chain uses TRBV3-1 and TRBJ2-3; D unclear. Germline lookup yields CDR1 LGHDT and CDR2 YNNKEL (reference sequence). Trimming shortened V by 5 bases and J by 1 base, and 16 bases separated the two germline ends. CDR3 size: 16 residues. The CDR3 spells CASSVRTAIGTDTQYF. DNA of the CDR3: TGTGCCAGCAGCGTCCGTACGGCCATTGGCACAGATACGCAGTATTTT.

The chain links TRBV7-2 to TRBJ2-1; perhaps TRBD1 as D (5 bases). The CDR3 has 15 amino acids. The germline gives CDR1 SGHTA, CDR2 FQGNSA. The V and J ends lost 5 bases and 0 bases respectively, with 11 bases between them. CDR3 amino acids: CASSQDGHSYNEQFF. The CDR3 DNA sequence: TGTGCCAGCAGCCAAGACGGACACTCCTACAATGAGCAGTTCTTC.

Only a few counts were recorded for this clonotype. The chain carries TRBV20-1 and TRBJ1-1, with D unresolved. Germline assignment: CDR1 DFQATT and CDR2 SNEGSKA (reference sequence). V shed 4 bases and J shed 0 bases, with 12 bases lying between them. This CDR3 has 14 residues. The DNA for the CDR3 is TGCAGTGCTACTAGGAAGAGTTTGAACACTGAAGCTTTCTTT. This codes for CSATRKSLNTEAFF.